This T cell receptor (beta chain) was identified during a study of beta chain features in type 1 diabetes. Study as a whole: Across all samples, roughly 98,000,000 sorted cells were examined.

Findings and caveats of the study: Type 1 diabetes patients showed a moderate but significant shortening of TCRB CDR3s in all four CD4+ subsets. In these data, an HLA type influence on TCRB rearrangement remained unresolved. The study found fewer insertions and more deletions at VDJ junctions in type 1 diabetes patients.

The investigators reverse transcribed all of the isolated RNA, so they sequenced expressed TCRB transcripts. Here immunoSEQ multiplex PCR was the method, and the copy in TCRdb shows in-frame clones only, minus some. The sample yields around 360,000 clones, over 10% seen once. CDR3 length: 15 residues. The junction had 2 bases not matched to a gene; V was cut back by 3 bases and J by 0 bases. Germline V gene sequence: CDR1 SGHRS, CDR2 YFSETQ. With regard to this clone: No antigen is known for it. The same CDR3 is also encoded by other DNA sequences in this sample.

CD45RO/CCR7/CD25/CD127/CD95/CD27 separated CD4+ naive, central memory, regulatory and stem cell-like memory cells by sorting. This TCR derives from a woman aged 18 to 35 with type 1 diabetes. Sequences were obtained from naive CD4+ T cells from blood. This chain joins TRBV5-1 and TRBJ2-1, with 8 bases that match TRBD2. The CDR3 bases are TGCGCCAGCAGCTCTGCGGGGGGCTCCTACAATGAGCAGTTCTTC. It yields the protein CASSSAGGSYNEQFF.